This T cell receptor (beta chain) is from a study of siplizumab effects on memory and regulatory T cells. Researchers cocultured the mixed lymphocyte reaction cells at 37°C for five to six days. This CDR3 is 14 amino acids long. Trimming shortened V by 0 bases and J by 5 bases, and 10 bases separated the two germline ends. From germline, CDR1 is SGHRS and CDR2 YFSETQ. Profiling relied on immunoSEQ multiplex PCR, and the TCRdb table lists in-frame clones only, not all of them. The sample gives 3,500 or so clones, approximately 49% of which show up once; around 5% is in the top ten. As to this clone: The antigen remains undetermined.

The TCR sequence derives from a human donor in good health; the cells came from an allogeneic mixed lymphocyte reaction. Material: CFSE-low (dividing) CD4+ T cells sorted from an allogeneic mixed lymphocyte reaction. The chain joins TRBV5-1 to TRBJ2-3, with D hard to call. CDR3 sequence reads: CASSLESRLDTQYF. As DNA, the CDR3 is TGCGCCAGCAGCTTGGAGTCTAGGTTAGATACGCAGTATTTT.